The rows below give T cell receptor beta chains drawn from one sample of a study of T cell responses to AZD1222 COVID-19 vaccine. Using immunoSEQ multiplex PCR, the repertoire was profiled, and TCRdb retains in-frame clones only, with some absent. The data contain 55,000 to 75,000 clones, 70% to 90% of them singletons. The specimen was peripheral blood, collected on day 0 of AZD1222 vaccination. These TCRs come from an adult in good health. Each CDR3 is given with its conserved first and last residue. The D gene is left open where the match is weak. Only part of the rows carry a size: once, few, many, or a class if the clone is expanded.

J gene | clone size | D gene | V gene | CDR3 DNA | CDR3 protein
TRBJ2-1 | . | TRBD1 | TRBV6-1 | TGTGCCAGCAGTGAAGAGATTCTCACCTCAGCCGGGACAGGGAAATACAATGAGCAGTTCTTC | CASSEEILTSAGTGKYNEQFF
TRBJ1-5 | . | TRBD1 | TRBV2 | TGTGCCAGCAGTGGACAGGGCGGGGCTCAGCCCCAGCATTTT | CASSGQGGAQPQHF
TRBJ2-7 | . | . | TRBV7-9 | TGTGCCAGCAGCTCCACGACGGGGACCTACGAGCAGTACTTC | CASSSTTGTYEQYF
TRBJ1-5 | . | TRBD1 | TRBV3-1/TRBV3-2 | TGTGCCAGCAGCCCCGGGACAGGGAGGCAGCCCCAGCATTTT | CASSPGTGRQPQHF
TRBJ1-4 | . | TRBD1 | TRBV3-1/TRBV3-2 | TGTGCCAGCAGCCGGACAGGGACGGACGAAAAACTGTTTTTT | CASSRTGTDEKLFF
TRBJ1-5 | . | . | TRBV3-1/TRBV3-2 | TGTGCCAGCAGCCATGGGGATCAGCCCCAGCATTTT | CASSHGDQPQHF
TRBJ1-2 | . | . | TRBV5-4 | TGTGCCAGCAGCTTCGGGGACAAACTTAACTATGGCTACACCTTC | CASSFGDKLNYGYTF
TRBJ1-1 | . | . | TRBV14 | TGTGCCAGCAATTGGGGGAACACTGAAGCTTTCTTT | CASNWGNTEAFF
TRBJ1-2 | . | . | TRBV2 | TGTGCCAGCAGGACCGGGGAACGGGGCTACACCTTC | CASRTGERGYTF
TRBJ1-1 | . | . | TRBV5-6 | TGTGCCAGCAGCTTGGGTCCCGGGGCCCGAACTGAAGCTTTCTTT | CASSLGPGARTEAFF
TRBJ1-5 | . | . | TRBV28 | TGTGCCAGCAGTATCAGGGTTCAGCCCCAGCATTTT | CASSIRVQPQHF
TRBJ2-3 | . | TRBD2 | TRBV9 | TGTGCCAGCAGCGCGAAGACTAGCGGGGGCGATACGCAGTATTTT | CASSAKTSGGDTQYF
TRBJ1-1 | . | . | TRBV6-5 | TGTGCCAGCAGTTACTCGATTAACACGGCCGGGGCTGAAGCTTTCTTT | CASSYSINTAGAEAFF
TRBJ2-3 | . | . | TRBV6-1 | TGTGCCAGCAGTGAGGGAGGCAGGTTGGGAGATACGCAGTATTTT | CASSEGGRLGDTQYF
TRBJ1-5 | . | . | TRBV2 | TGTGCCAGCAGGGACGGATTCAATCAGCCCCAGCATTTT | CASRDGFNQPQHF
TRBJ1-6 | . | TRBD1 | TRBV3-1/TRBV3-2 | TGTGCCAGCACCCACCGGGACAGTAGAACACCCCTCCACTTT | CASTHRDSRTPLHF
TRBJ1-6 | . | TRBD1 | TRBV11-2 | TGTGCCAGCAGCAAGACGGGACAGTACAATTCACCCCTCCACTTT | CASSKTGQYNSPLHF
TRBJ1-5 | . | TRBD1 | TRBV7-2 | TGTGCCAGCAGCTTGACAGGGGGCGCGGGCAATCAGCCCCAGCATTTT | CASSLTGGAGNQPQHF
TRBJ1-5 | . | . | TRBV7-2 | TGTGCCAGCAGCTTAGCGTCGGCAGGCAATCAGCCCCAGCATTTT | CASSLASAGNQPQHF
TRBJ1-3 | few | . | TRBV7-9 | TGTGCCAGCAGCCGGGATCTCTCTGGAAACACCATATATTTT | CASSRDLSGNTIYF
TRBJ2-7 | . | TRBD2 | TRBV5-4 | TGTGCCAGCAGCTCGGCCGGACTAGCGGGGCCCTACGAGCAGTACTTC | CASSSAGLAGPYEQYF
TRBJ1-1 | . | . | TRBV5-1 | TGCGCCAGCAGCCAGCAGGGGAGCGACACTGAAGCTTTCTTT | CASSQQGSDTEAFF
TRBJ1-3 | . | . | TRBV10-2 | TGCGCCAGCAGTGGGGAACAGTTGGGCGGAAACACCATATATTTT | CASSGEQLGGNTIYF
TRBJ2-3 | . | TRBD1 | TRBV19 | TGTGCCAGTAGTATGGGACAGGGGGCTGTCCCAGATACGCAGTATTTT | CASSMGQGAVPDTQYF
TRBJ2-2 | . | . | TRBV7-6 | TGTGCCAGCAGCCTTGAGGGGGACACCGGGGAGCTGTTTTTT | CASSLEGDTGELFF
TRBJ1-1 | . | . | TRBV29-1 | TGCAGCGTCGGGGACATCTCCACTGAAGCTTTCTTT | CSVGDISTEAFF
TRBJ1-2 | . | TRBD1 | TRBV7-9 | TGTGCCAGCAGCTCATACGGACAGGGTACCGGTTATGGCTACACCTTC | CASSSYGQGTGYGYTF
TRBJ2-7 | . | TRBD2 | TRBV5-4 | TGTGCCAGCAGCGGATCCGGGAGGGCGTCCGAGCAGTACTTC | CASSGSGRASEQYF
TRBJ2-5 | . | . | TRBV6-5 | TGTGCCAGCACCTTCTTCAGGGGCCAAGAGACCCAGTACTTC | CASTFFRGQETQYF
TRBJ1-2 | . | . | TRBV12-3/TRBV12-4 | TGTGCCAGCAGTTTATCCGGGAGCTATGGCTACACCTTC | CASSLSGSYGYTF
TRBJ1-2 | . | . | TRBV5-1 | TGCGCCAGCAGGGAAGGGTCGATAGCTAACTATGGCTACACCTTC | CASREGSIANYGYTF